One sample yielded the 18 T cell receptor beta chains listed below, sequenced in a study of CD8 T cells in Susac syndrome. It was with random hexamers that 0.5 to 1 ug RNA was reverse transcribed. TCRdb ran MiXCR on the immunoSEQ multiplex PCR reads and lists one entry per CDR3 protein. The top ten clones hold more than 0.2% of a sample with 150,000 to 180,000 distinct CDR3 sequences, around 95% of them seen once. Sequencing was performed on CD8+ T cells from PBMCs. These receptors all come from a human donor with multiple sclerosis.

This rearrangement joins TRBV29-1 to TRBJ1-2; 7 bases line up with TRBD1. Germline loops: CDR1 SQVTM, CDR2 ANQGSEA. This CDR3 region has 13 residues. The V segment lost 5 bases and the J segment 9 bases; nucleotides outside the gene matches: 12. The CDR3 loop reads CSVKTGTELRYTF. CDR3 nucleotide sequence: TGCAGCGTTAAGACCGGGACAGAGCTGCGCTACACCTTC.

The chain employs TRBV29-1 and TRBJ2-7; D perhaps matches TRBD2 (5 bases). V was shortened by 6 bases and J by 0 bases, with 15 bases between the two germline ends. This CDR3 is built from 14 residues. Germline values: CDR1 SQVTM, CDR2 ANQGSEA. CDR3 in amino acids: CSVAGSTASYEQYF. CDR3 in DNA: TGCAGCGTGGCGGGTTCAACTGCCTCCTACGAGCAGTACTTC.

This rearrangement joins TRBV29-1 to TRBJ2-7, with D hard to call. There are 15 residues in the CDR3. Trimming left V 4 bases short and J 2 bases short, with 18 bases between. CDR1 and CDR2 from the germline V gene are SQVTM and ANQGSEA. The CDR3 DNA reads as TGCAGCGTTGGAACGGGCCCGGCTAACGCCTACGAGCAGTACTTC. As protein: CSVGTGPANAYEQYF.

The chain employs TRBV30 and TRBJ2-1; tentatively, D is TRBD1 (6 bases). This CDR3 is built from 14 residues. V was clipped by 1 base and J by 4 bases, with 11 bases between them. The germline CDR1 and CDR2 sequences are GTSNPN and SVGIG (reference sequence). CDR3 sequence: CAWSGAGEYNEQFF. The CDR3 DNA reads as TGTGCCTGGAGTGGGGCAGGGGAATACAATGAGCAGTTCTTC.

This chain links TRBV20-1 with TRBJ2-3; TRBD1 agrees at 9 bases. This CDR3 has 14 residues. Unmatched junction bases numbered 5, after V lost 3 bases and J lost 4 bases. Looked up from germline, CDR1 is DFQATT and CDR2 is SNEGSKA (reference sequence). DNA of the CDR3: TGCAGTGCTAGTGAGGGACAGGGCCCAGATACGCAGTATTTT. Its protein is CSASEGQGPDTQYF.

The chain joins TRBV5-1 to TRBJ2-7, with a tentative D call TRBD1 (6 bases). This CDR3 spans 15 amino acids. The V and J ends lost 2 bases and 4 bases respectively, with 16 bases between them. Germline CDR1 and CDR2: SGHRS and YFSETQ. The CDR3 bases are TGCGCCAGCAGCTTCCGGGACACCGACCTTTACGAGCAGTACTTC. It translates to CASSFRDTDLYEQYF.

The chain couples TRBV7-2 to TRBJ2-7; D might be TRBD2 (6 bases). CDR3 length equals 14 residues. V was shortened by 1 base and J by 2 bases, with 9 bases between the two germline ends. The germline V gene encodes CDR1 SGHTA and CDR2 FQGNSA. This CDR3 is CASSLGGLPYEQYF. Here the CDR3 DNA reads TGTGCCAGCAGCTTAGGGGGACTCCCCTACGAGCAGTACTTC. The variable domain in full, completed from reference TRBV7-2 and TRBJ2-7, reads GAGVSQSPSNKVTEKGKDVELRCDPISGHTALYWYRQSLGQGLEFLIYFQGNSAPDKSGLPSDRFSAERTGGSVSTLTIQRTQQEDSAVYLCASSLGGLPYEQYFGPGTRLTVT.

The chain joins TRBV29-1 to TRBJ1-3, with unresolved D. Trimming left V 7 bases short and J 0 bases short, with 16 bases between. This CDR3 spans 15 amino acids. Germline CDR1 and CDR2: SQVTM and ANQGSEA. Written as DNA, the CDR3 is TGCAGCGACCCACTCAGACGGTACTCTGGAAACACCATATATTTT. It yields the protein CSDPLRRYSGNTIYF.

CDR3 nucleotides: TGTGCTAGTACCCTAGCGGGGGGGGCAGATACGCAGTATTTT. It encodes CASTLAGGADTQYF. The rearrangement links TRBV12-5 to TRBJ2-3; the match to TRBD2 covers 12 bases. The germline gives CDR1 LGHNT, CDR2 FRNRAP. The CDR3 covers 14 residues. Trimming took 8 bases from V and 4 from J; bases not matched to a gene: 4.

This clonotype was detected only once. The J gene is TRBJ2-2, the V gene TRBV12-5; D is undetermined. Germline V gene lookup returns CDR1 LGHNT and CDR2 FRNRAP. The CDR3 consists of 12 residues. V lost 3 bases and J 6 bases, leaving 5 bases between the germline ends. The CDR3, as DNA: TGTGCTAGTGGTTTCCGTGCCGGGGAGCTGTTTTTT. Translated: CASGFRAGELFF. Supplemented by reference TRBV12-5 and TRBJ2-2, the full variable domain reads DARVTQTPRHKVTEMGQEVTMRCQPILGHNTVFWYRQTMMQGLELLAYFRNRAPLDDSGMPKDRFSAEMPDATLATLKIQPSEPRDSAVYFCASGFRAGELFFGEGSRLTVL.

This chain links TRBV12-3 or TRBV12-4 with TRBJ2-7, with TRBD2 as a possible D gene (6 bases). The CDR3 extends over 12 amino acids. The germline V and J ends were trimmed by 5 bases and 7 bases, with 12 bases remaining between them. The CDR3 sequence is CASSIVGREQYF. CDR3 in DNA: TGTGCCAGCAGTATTGTAGGGAGGGAGCAGTACTTC.

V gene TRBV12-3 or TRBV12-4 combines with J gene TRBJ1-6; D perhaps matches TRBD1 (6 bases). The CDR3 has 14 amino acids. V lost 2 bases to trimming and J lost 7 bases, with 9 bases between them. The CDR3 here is CASSLRQGNSPLHF. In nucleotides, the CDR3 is TGTGCCAGCAGTTTACGGCAGGGGAATTCACCCCTCCACTTT.

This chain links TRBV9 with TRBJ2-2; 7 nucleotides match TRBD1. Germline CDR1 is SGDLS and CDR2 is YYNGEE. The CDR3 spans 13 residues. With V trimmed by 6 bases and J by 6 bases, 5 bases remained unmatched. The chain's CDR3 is CASKTGQAGELFF. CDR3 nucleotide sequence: TGTGCCAGCAAGACAGGACAGGCCGGGGAGCTGTTTTTT.

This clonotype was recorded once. The CDR3 protein is CASASSRQGIFYGYTF. Here the CDR3 DNA reads TGTGCCAGCGCCTCCTCCCGACAGGGGATTTTCTATGGCTACACCTTC. The chain is built from TRBV5-6 and TRBJ1-2; 8 bases map to TRBD1. The CDR3 runs 16 residues. In germline, CDR1 is SGHDT, CDR2 YYEEEE. With V trimmed by 7 bases and J by 4 bases, 15 bases remained unmatched.

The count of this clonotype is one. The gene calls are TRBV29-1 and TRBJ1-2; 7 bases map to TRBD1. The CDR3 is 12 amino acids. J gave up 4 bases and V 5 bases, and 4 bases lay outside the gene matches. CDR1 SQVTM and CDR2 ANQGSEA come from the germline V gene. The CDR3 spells CSVRDRAYGYTF. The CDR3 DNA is TGCAGCGTTCGTGACAGGGCCTATGGCTACACCTTC.

The CDR3 sequence is CAISDLGGERETQYF. CDR3 sequence (DNA): TGTGCCATCAGTGATTTGGGGGGAGAGAGAGAGACCCAGTACTTC. The J gene is TRBJ2-5, the V gene TRBV10-3; tentative D call: TRBD2 (6 bases). V was clipped by 3 bases and J by 4 bases, with 15 bases between them. There are 15 residues in the CDR3. The V gene's germline CDR1 is ENHRY and CDR2 SYGVKD.

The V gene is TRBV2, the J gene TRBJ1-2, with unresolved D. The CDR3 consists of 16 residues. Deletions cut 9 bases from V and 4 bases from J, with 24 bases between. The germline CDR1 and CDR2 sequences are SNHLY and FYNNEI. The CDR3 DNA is TGTGCCAGAGAAGGAGGTCCGGATCCGGGGATCTATGGCTACACCTTC. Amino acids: CAREGGPDPGIYGYTF.

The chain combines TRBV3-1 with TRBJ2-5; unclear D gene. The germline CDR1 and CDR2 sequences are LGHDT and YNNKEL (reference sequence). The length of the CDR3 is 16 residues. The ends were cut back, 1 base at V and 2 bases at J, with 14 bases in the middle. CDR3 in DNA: TGTGCCAGCAGCCAAGTCTTTGAAGCGCCACAAGAGACCCAGTACTTC. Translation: CASSQVFEAPQETQYF.